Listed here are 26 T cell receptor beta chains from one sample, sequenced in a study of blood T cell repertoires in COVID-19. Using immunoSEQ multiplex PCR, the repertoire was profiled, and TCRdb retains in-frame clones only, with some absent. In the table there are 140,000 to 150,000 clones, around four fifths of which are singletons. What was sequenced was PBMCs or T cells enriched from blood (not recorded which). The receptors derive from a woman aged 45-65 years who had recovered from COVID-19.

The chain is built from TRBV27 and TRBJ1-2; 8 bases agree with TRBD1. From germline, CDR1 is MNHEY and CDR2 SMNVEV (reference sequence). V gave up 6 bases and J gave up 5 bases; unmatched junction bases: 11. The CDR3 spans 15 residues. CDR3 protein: CASSPNPGQAYGYTF. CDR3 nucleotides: TGTGCCAGCAGCCCTAACCCGGGACAGGCTTATGGCTACACCTTC.

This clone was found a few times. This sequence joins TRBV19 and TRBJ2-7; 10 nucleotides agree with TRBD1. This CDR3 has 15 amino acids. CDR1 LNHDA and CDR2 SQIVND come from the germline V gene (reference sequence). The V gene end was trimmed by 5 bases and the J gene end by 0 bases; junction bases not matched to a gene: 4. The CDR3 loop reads CASSARDRGSYEQYF. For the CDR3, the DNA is TGTGCCAGTAGTGCAAGGGACAGGGGCTCCTACGAGCAGTACTTC.

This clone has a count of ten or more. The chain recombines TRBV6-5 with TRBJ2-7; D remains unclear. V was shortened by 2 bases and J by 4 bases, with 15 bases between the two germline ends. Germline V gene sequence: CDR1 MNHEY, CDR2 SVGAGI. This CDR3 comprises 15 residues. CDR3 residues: CASSYAMEPVYEQYF. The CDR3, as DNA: TGTGCCAGCAGTTACGCAATGGAGCCAGTGTACGAGCAGTACTTC.

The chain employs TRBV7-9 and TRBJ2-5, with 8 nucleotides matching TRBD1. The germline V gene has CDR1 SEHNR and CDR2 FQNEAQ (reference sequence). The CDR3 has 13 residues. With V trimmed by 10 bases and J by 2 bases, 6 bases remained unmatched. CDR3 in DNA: TGTGCCACTCAGGGGGCTACACAAGAGACCCAGTACTTC. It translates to CATQGATQETQYF.

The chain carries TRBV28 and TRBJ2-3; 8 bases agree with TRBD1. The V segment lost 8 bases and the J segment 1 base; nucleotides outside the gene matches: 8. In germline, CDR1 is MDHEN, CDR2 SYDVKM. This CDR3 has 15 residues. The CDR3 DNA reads TGTGCCAGCCCCCCTAGGGGACAGGGCACAGATACGCAGTATTTT. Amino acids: CASPPRGQGTDTQYF.

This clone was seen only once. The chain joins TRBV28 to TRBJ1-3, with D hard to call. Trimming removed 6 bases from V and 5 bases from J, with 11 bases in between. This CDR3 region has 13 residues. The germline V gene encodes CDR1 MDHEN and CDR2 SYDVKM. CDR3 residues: CASRFSGRNTIYF. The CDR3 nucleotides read TGTGCCAGCAGATTTAGCGGGCGAAACACCATATATTTT.

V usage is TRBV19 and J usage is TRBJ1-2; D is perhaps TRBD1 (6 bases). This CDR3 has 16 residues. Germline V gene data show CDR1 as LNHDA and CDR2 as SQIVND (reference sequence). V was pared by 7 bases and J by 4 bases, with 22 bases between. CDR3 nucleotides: TGTGCCAGTACCCCTGGGGGCTACCAGGGGTCCTATGGCTACACCTTC. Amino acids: CASTPGGYQGSYGYTF. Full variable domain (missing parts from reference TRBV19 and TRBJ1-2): DGGITQSPKYLFRKEGQNVTLSCEQNLNHDAMYWYRQDPGQGLRLIYYSQIVNDFQKGDIAEGYSVSREKKESFPLTVTSAQKNPTAFYLCASTPGGYQGSYGYTFGSGTRLTVV.

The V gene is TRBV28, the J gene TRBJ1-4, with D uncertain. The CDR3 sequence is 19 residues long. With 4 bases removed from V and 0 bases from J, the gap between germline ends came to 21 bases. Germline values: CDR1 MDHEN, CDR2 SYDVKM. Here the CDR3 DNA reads TGTGCCAGCAGTTGGGCAAGAGACGTCGACACTGCAACTAATGAAAAACTGTTTTTT. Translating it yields CASSWARDVDTATNEKLFF.

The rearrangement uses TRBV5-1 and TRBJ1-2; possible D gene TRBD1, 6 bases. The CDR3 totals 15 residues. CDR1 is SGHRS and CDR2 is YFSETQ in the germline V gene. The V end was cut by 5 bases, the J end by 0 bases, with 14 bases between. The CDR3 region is CASRYRDRTNYGYTF. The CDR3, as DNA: TGCGCCAGCAGATACAGGGATCGGACTAACTATGGCTACACCTTC. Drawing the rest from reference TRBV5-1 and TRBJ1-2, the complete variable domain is KAGVTQTPRYLIKTRGQQVTLSCSPISGHRSVSWYQQTPGQGLQFLFEYFSETQRNKGNFPGRFSGRQFSNSRSEMNVSTLELGDSALYLCASRYRDRTNYGYTFGSGTRLTVV.

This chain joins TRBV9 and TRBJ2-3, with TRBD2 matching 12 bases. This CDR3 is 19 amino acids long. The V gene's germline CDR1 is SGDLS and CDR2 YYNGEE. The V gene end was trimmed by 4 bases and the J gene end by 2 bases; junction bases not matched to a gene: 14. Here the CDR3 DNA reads TGTGCCAGCAGCTTAAGCGTACCGACTAGCGGGGGACTCACAGATACGCAGTATTTT. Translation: CASSLSVPTSGGLTDTQYF.

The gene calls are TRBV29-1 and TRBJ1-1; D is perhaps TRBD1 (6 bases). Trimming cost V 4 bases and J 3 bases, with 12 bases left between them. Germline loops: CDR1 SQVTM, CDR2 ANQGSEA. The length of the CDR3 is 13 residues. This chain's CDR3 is CSVVTPGDTEAFF. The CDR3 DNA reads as TGCAGCGTTGTTACCCCAGGGGACACTGAAGCTTTCTTT.

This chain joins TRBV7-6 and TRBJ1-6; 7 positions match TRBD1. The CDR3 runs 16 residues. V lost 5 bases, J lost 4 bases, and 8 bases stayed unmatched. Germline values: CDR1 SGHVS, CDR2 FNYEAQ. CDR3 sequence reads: CASSPSGQAYNSPLHF. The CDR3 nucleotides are TGTGCCAGCAGCCCCAGCGGACAGGCATATAATTCACCCCTCCACTTT.

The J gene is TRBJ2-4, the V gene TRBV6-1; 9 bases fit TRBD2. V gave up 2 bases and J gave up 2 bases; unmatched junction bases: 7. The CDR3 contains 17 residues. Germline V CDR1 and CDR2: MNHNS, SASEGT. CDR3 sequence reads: CASSETGGGGSKNIQYF. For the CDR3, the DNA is TGTGCCAGCAGTGAAACCGGCGGGGGGGGCTCCAAAAACATTCAGTACTTC.

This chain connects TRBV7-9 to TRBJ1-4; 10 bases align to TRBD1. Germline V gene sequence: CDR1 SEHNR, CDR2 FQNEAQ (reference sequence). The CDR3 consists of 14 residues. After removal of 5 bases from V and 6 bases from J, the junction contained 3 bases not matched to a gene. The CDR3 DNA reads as TGTGCCAGCAGCCCCGGACAGGGGGATGAAAAACTGTTTTTT. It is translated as CASSPGQGDEKLFF.

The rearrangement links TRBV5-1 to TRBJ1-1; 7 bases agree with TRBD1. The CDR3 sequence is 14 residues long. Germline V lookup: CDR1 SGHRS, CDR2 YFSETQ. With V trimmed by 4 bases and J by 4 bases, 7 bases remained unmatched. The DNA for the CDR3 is TGCGCCAGCAGCCCGGGACAGATGTTCACTGAAGCTTTCTTT. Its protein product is CASSPGQMFTEAFF.

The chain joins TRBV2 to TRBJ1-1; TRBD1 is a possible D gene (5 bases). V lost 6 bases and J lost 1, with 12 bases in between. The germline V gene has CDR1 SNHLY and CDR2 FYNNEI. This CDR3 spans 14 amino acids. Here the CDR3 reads CASSLTEGNTEAFF. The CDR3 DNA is TGTGCCAGCAGCTTGACAGAAGGGAACACTGAAGCTTTCTTT. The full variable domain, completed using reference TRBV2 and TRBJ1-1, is EPEVTQTPSHQVTQMGQEVILRCVPISNHLYFYWYRQILGQKVEFLVSFYNNEISEKSEIFDDQFSVERPDGSNFTLKIRSTKLEDSAMYFCASSLTEGNTEAFFGQGTRLTVV.

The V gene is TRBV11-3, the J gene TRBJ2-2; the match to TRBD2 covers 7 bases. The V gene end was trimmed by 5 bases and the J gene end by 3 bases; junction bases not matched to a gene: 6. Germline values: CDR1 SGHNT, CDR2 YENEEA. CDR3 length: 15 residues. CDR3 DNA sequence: TGTGCCAGCAGCCGCCGGGGGGAGGACACCGGGGAGCTGTTTTTT. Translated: CASSRRGEDTGELFF. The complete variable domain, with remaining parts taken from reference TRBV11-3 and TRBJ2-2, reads EAGVVQSPRYKIIEKKQPVAFWCNPISGHNTLYWYLQNLGQGPELLIRYENEEAVDDSQLPKDRFSAERLKGVDSTLKIQPAELGDSAVYLCASSRRGEDTGELFFGEGSRLTVL.

CDR3 sequence reads: CASSLGVIGDEQYF. CDR3 sequence (DNA): TGTGCCAGCAGCCTAGGGGTGATAGGAGACGAGCAGTACTTC. The chain joins TRBV3-1 (or the pseudogene TRBV3-2) to TRBJ2-7; possible D gene TRBD1, 5 bases. Germline CDR1 LGHDT, CDR2 YNNKEL (reference sequence). This CDR3 comprises 14 residues. The V end lost 4 bases, the J end lost 5 bases, and 15 bases lay between the germline ends.

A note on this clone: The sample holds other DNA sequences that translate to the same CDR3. The CDR3 bases are TGTGCCAGCTCACCACCGGGGGGGAATTCACCCCTCCACTTT. It is translated as CASSPPGGNSPLHF. The rearrangement joins TRBV18 to TRBJ1-6; tentative D call: TRBD1 (5 bases). V lost 0 bases, J lost 7 bases, and 7 bases lay in between. There are 14 residues in the CDR3. Germline CDR1 KGHSH, CDR2 LQKENI.

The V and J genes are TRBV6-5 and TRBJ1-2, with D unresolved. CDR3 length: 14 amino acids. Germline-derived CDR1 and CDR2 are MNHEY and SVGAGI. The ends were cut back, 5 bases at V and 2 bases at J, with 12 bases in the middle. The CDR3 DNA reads TGTGCCAGCAGTCCCTTGGCCACAAACTATGGCTACACCTTC. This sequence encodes CASSPLATNYGYTF.

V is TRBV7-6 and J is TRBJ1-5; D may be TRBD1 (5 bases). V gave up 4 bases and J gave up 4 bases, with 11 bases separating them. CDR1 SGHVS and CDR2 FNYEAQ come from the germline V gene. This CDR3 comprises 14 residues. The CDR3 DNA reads TGTGCCAGCAGCTCGGGCAGGGAAAATCAGCCCCAGCATTTT. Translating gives CASSSGRENQPQHF.

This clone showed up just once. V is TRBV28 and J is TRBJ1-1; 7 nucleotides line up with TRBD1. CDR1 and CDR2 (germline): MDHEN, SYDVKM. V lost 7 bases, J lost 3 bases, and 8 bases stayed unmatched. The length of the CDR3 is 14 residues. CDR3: CASNAGTEYTEAFF. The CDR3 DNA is TGTGCCAGCAACGCCGGGACAGAGTACACTGAAGCTTTCTTT.

CDR3 DNA: TGTGCCAGCACCGGGGACAGCCGAAATTCACCCCTCCACTTT. This codes for CASTGDSRNSPLHF. This rearrangement joins TRBV2 to TRBJ1-6; 7 nucleotides line up with TRBD1. The germline V gene has CDR1 SNHLY and CDR2 FYNNEI. The CDR3 runs 14 residues. Trimming at V came to 7 bases and at J to 7 bases, leaving 7 bases not matched to a gene. Variable domain in full (rest from reference TRBV2 and TRBJ1-6): EPEVTQTPSHQVTQMGQEVILRCVPISNHLYFYWYRQILGQKVEFLVSFYNNEISEKSEIFDDQFSVERPDGSNFTLKIRSTKLEDSAMYFCASTGDSRNSPLHFGNGTRLTVT.

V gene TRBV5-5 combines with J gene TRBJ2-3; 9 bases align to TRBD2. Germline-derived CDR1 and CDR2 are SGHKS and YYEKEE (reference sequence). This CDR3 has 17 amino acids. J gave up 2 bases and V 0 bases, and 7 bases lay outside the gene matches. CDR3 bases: TGTGCCAGCAGCTTGGGTGTTGCGGGGGGGTACACAGATACGCAGTATTTT. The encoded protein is CASSLGVAGGYTDTQYF.

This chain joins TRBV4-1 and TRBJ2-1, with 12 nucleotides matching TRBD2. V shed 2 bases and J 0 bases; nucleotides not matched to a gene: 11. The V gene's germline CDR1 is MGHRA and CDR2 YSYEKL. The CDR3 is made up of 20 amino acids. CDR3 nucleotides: TGCGCCAGCAGCCAAACTTCTTCGGGACTAGCGGGTTCCTCCTACAATGAGCAGTTCTTC. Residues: CASSQTSSGLAGSSYNEQFF.

CDR3 nucleotide sequence: TGTGCCAGCAGTGCCCACCCCGGACAGGGGGCCTATGGCTACACCTTC. Translation: CASSAHPGQGAYGYTF. V and J are TRBV6-1 and TRBJ1-2, with 11 bases fitting TRBD1. After removal of 4 bases from V and 4 bases from J, the junction contained 8 bases not matched to a gene. The V gene's germline CDR1 is MNHNS and CDR2 SASEGT. This CDR3 region has 16 residues.